The 5 T cell receptor beta chains in this list originate from one sample, sequenced in a study of cytomegalovirus exposure and HLA in healthy donors. The primer mix had 60 Vbeta and 13 Jbeta primers. Some clones are missing from TCRdb's copy, which holds only in-frame ones; the method was immunoSEQ multiplex PCR. The sample shows 200,000 to 250,000 clones, around four fifths of them seen only once. Sequenced material: PBMCs. The receptors here all came from a woman in her sixties or seventies in good health and CMV-seropositive.

The chain recombines TRBV5-1 with TRBJ2-2; tentatively, D is TRBD1 (5 bases). V lost 2 bases to trimming and J lost 6 bases, with 11 bases between them. Germline CDR1 is SGHRS and CDR2 is YFSETQ. There are 14 residues in the CDR3. For the CDR3, the DNA is TGCGCCAGCAGCTTACTGGGGCTGGCCGGGGAGCTGTTTTTT. This codes for CASSLLGLAGELFF.

The chain recombines TRBV7-6 with TRBJ2-7, with TRBD2 as a possible D gene (6 bases). The CDR3 extends over 13 amino acids. Germline-derived CDR1 and CDR2 are SGHVS and FNYEAQ. Trimming removed 1 base at V and 5 bases at J, with 9 bases between. For the CDR3, the DNA is TGTGCCAGCAGCTTAGGAACTAGCCACGAGCAGTACTTC. This encodes CASSLGTSHEQYF.

CDR3 DNA sequence: TGTGCCAGCAGCCCTAACCTAGCGGGCGGTGTTGAGCAGTTCTTC. Translated, it gives CASSPNLAGGVEQFF. This chain joins TRBV7-6 and TRBJ2-1; 8 nucleotides line up with TRBD2. CDR1 is SGHVS, CDR2 FNYEAQ, per germline. This CDR3 has 15 residues. The V gene end was trimmed by 5 bases and the J gene end by 9 bases; junction bases not matched to a gene: 12.

The V call is TRBV2, the J call TRBJ1-5; D uncertain. Deletions cut 5 bases from V and 2 bases from J, with 16 bases between. CDR3 length: 16 amino acids. From germline, CDR1 is SNHLY and CDR2 FYNNEI. For the CDR3, the DNA is TGTGCCAGCAGTTACCTGACACATCTCGGCAATCAGCCCCAGCATTTT. Amino acid sequence: CASSYLTHLGNQPQHF.

The chain has TRBV5-4 and TRBJ1-1; 8 bases agree with TRBD1. Trimming removed 5 bases from V and 1 base from J; junction bases left unmatched: 10. Germline assignment: CDR1 SGHNT and CDR2 YYREEE (reference sequence). The CDR3 has 16 amino acids. CDR3 in amino acids: CASRKQGGHGNTEAFF. The CDR3 DNA reads TGTGCCAGCAGAAAACAGGGGGGCCATGGGAACACTGAAGCTTTCTTT.